This TCR beta chain originates from a study of CD8 T cells in ankylosing spondylitis. In making TCR beta libraries, quantitative 5'-RACE with molecular barcodes was used. TCRdb reprocessed the 5' RACE reads with MiXCR, giving one entry per CDR3 protein. The sample lists over 600,000 distinct CDR3 sequences, 15% to 20% occurring once. Whole-study findings and limits: Seemingly distinctive of ankylosing spondylitis blood was a TCR beta motif formed by eight highly homologous variants. Researchers reportedly found disease-linked clones significantly enriched in matched ankylosing spondylitis synovial fluid. As for the disease-linked clones, they showed a CD8+ phenotype and occurred at relatively low frequencies in peripheral blood.

A word on this clonotype: No antigen is known for it.

The CDR3 has 13 residues. CDR1 SGHTA and CDR2 FQGNSA come from the germline V gene. V lost 3 bases and J lost 2, with 7 bases in between. The specimen was blood, either unsorted or a sorted T cell fraction (not recorded which). The TCR sequence derives from a male donor with ankylosing spondylitis. The chain combines TRBV7-2 with TRBJ2-5, with D unresolved. CDR3 in amino acids: CASSFVNQETQYF. CDR3 nucleotides: TGTGCCAGCAGCTTTGTAAATCAAGAGACCCAGTACTTC.